The 18 T cell receptor beta chains below come from one sample, sequenced in a study of Graves' ophthalmopathy and Graves' hyperthyroidism. For repertoire sequencing, the TCR beta CDR3 regions were amplified from RNA transcripts. After a first-round RT-PCR with HTBI primers, a second-round multiplex PCR was run. TCRdb re-derived calls from the multiplex PCR reads in MiXCR, one entry per CDR3 protein. This sample has roughly 610,000 distinct CDR3 sequences, with about 20% found just once. The sequenced sample was peripheral blood. The receptor set was obtained from a woman in her late teens or twenties with stable Graves' hyperthyroidism. Some clones in this sample may be carry-over from other donors' samples.

The chain is built from TRBV14 and TRBJ2-5; 7 nucleotides align to TRBD2. With V trimmed by 5 bases and J by 5 bases, 5 bases remained unmatched. The germline CDR1 and CDR2 sequences are SGHDN and FVKESK. This CDR3 contains 13 residues. CDR3 in amino acids: CASSFTSVETQYF. Here the CDR3 DNA reads TGTGCCAGCAGCTTCACTAGCGTGGAGACCCAGTACTTC.

This clonotype has a count of ten or more. Here the CDR3 DNA reads TGTGCCAGCAGTCCCAAGGGACGCGAGCAGTACTTC. It is translated as CASSPKGREQYF. The rearrangement joins TRBV3-1 to TRBJ2-7; either TRBD1 or TRBD2 may supply D (5 bases each). V dropped 6 bases and J dropped 6 bases, with 12 bases sitting between them. Looked up from germline, CDR1 is LGHDT and CDR2 is YNNKEL (reference sequence). This CDR3 is 12 amino acids long.

The chain combines TRBV30 with TRBJ2-7, with D possibly matching TRBD1 (6 bases). This CDR3 is 12 amino acids long. The germline CDR1 and CDR2 sequences are GTSNPN and SVGIG (reference sequence). Trimming removed 4 bases at V and 5 bases at J, with 12 bases between. CDR3 nucleotides: TGTGCCTGGAAAAGGGGGACCCACGAGCAGTACTTC. Amino acids: CAWKRGTHEQYF.

This clonotype was seen repeatedly, ten times or more. The chain carries TRBV6-1 and TRBJ1-2, with D unclear. The length of the CDR3 is 11 residues. V was shortened by 6 bases and J by 8 bases, with 10 bases between the two germline ends. Per the germline V gene, CDR1 is MNHNS and CDR2 is SASEGT. DNA of the CDR3: TGTGCCAGCAGCGACCTGGGGGGCTACACCTTC. Translating it yields CASSDLGGYTF.

This clonotype was counted only a few times. The chain combines TRBV18 with TRBJ1-1; no clear D. CDR1 KGHSH and CDR2 LQKENI come from the germline V gene. Deletions cut 1 base from V and 5 bases from J, with 20 bases between. The CDR3 spans 17 residues. The CDR3 sequence: CASSPRASWGSGTEAFF. Here the CDR3 DNA reads TGTGCCAGCTCACCACGGGCTAGTTGGGGTTCGGGGACTGAAGCTTTCTTT.

This rearrangement joins TRBV20-1 to TRBJ2-5; D might be TRBD2 (5 bases). Trimming shortened V by 6 bases and J by 4 bases, and 15 bases separated the two germline ends. Germline lookup yields CDR1 DFQATT and CDR2 SNEGSKA (reference sequence). The CDR3 runs to 13 residues. CDR3: CSAPLAARETQYF. The CDR3 region has the DNA TGCAGTGCCCCCCTAGCCGCTAGAGAGACCCAGTACTTC.

J is TRBJ1-6 and V is TRBV7-9; unclear D gene. The CDR3 spans 17 residues. Germline CDR1 and CDR2: SEHNR and FQNEAQ (reference sequence). The V and J ends lost 1 base and 7 bases respectively, with 17 bases between them. As DNA, the CDR3 is TGTGCCAGCAGCTTAGAGGGTCGGTTTGCGGGAAATTCACCCCTCCACTTT. Translation gives CASSLEGRFAGNSPLHF.

This clonotype appeared many times. The chain links TRBV6-5 to TRBJ1-1; no firm D call. This CDR3 spans 14 amino acids. Germline CDR1 reads MNHEY; CDR2 reads SVGAGI. V was trimmed by 7 bases and J by 1 base, leaving 13 bases between them. The CDR3 loop is CASINTNKNTEAFF. The CDR3 nucleotides read TGTGCCAGCATTAACACGAACAAGAACACTGAAGCTTTCTTT.

The gene calls are TRBV5-1 and TRBJ1-5; D call uncertain. This CDR3 contains 17 residues. Deletions cut 6 bases from V and 4 bases from J, with 23 bases between. Germline assignment: CDR1 SGHRS and CDR2 YFSETQ. CDR3: CASNQWSQERKNQPQHF. The CDR3 DNA reads TGCGCCAGCAACCAGTGGTCCCAGGAGCGTAAAAATCAGCCCCAGCATTTT.

The chain uses TRBV12-3 or TRBV12-4 and TRBJ1-1; 7 bases line up with TRBD1. J gave up 8 bases and V 2 bases, and 5 bases lay outside the gene matches. This CDR3 region has 13 residues. The CDR3 sequence is CASSLMGGQEAFF. As DNA, the CDR3 is TGTGCCAGCAGTTTAATGGGGGGACAGGAAGCTTTCTTT.

This clonotype was detected only a few times. J is TRBJ1-5 and V is TRBV28, with TRBD1 as a possible D gene (6 bases). In germline, CDR1 is MDHEN, CDR2 SYDVKM. V was clipped by 4 bases and J by 0 bases, with 25 bases between them. The CDR3 runs 20 residues. The CDR3 DNA reads as TGTGCCAGCAGTTCCCCTCCAAGGGGGAGGATTATATATAGCAATCAGCCCCAGCATTTT. It encodes CASSSPPRGRIIYSNQPQHF.

This chain uses TRBV6-5 with TRBJ1-1; 7 bases fit TRBD1. The CDR3 spans 14 residues. Trimming took 7 bases from V and 4 from J; bases not matched to a gene: 9. CDR1 is MNHEY and CDR2 is SVGAGI in the germline V gene. The CDR3 nucleotides are TGTGCCAGCATTAGCAGGGGGGCGTCCACTGAAGCTTTCTTT. Amino acids: CASISRGASTEAFF.

In its sample, this clonotype was seen many times. This sequence joins TRBV29-1 and TRBJ2-7; 7 nucleotides line up with TRBD2. V was pared by 0 bases and J by 1 base, with 9 bases of the junction left unmatched. There are 16 residues in the CDR3. The germline V gene has CDR1 SQVTM and CDR2 ANQGSEA. This chain's CDR3 is CSVEDVGGRSSYEQYF. CDR3 in DNA: TGCAGCGTTGAAGATGTGGGCGGGAGATCATCCTACGAGCAGTACTTC.

This clonotype has ten or more counts. The rearrangement links TRBV20-1 to TRBJ2-2; D is unresolved. The V gene's germline CDR1 is DFQATT and CDR2 SNEGSKA (reference sequence). The CDR3 has 14 residues. Between the trimmed V and J ends, which lost 5 bases and 7 bases, there was a span of 17 bases. CDR3: CSAPRSRSDGELFF. The CDR3 coding sequence is TGCAGTGCTCCACGGTCCAGATCGGACGGGGAGCTGTTTTTT.

The sample holds one count of this clonotype. The CDR3 is CASSPLQAGGQETQYF. The CDR3 DNA reads TGTGCCAGCTCACCCCTTCAGGCGGGGGGGCAAGAGACCCAGTACTTC. This chain links TRBV18 with TRBJ2-5; TRBD2 aligns across 9 bases. Germline V gene sequence: CDR1 KGHSH, CDR2 LQKENI. CDR3 length: 16 residues. V lost 3 bases to trimming and J lost 2 bases; unmatched junction nucleotides: 7. The complete variable domain, with remaining parts taken from reference TRBV18 and TRBJ2-5, reads NAGVMQNPRHLVRRRGQEARLRCSPMKGHSHVYWYRQLPEEGLKFMVYLQKENIIDESGMPKERFSAEFPKEGPSILRIQQVVRGDSAAYFCASSPLQAGGQETQYFGPGTRLLVL.

A few counts support this clonotype. The gene calls are TRBV15 and TRBJ1-6; 9 bases are shared with TRBD1. The V gene end was trimmed by 0 bases and the J gene end by 14 bases; junction bases not matched to a gene: 14. The CDR3 runs to 17 residues. Germline CDR1 reads LNHNV; CDR2 reads YYDKDF (reference sequence). CDR3 residues: CATSRDSYGTGYVTLHF. In DNA, the CDR3 is TGTGCCACCAGCAGAGATAGTTACGGGACAGGGTACGTCACCCTCCACTTT.

This clonotype was recorded many times. The rearrangement uses TRBV15 and TRBJ1-5; 7 positions agree with TRBD1. Germline V gene data show CDR1 as LNHNV and CDR2 as YYDKDF (reference sequence). This CDR3 has 15 residues. V lost 3 bases to trimming and J lost 2 bases; unmatched junction nucleotides: 4. CDR3 bases: TGTGCCACCAGCAGCGGGGACAGCCGCAATCAGCCCCAGCATTTT. Protein sequence: CATSSGDSRNQPQHF.

Many counts were recorded for this clonotype. The V gene is TRBV2, the J gene TRBJ1-5, with a tentative D call TRBD1 (5 bases). V lost 4 bases, J lost 4 bases, and 8 bases lay in between. CDR3 length equals 13 residues. Germline CDR1 reads SNHLY; CDR2 reads FYNNEI. In DNA, the CDR3 is TGTGCCAGCAGTGGGGGCCAGAATCAGCCCCAGCATTTT. It yields the protein CASSGGQNQPQHF.